This passage covers 28 T cell receptor beta chains from one sample sequenced in a study of graft-versus-host responses after intestinal transplantation. Measured with immunoSEQ multiplex PCR; TCRdb has only the in-frame clones, and not every one. The repertoire holds tens of thousands of clones, nearly 90% seen once, with 4% to 5% in the top ten. Their specific antigens are unknown. Sequences were derived from unstimulated CD8+ T cells sorted from spleen or lymph node cells, sampled before transplant. These receptors were collected from a human donor who was the organ donor for an intestinal transplant.

The chain employs TRBV4-1 and TRBJ1-5, with D tentatively TRBD1 (6 bases). The length of the CDR3 is 13 residues. V was shortened by 5 bases and J by 7 bases, with 12 bases between the two germline ends. The germline V gene encodes CDR1 MGHRA and CDR2 YSYEKL. The CDR3 DNA sequence: TGCGCCAGCAGCTTTGGGGGCCGGCAGCCCCAGCATTTT. This sequence encodes CASSFGGRQPQHF.

This sequence joins TRBV6-5 and TRBJ2-5; TRBD2 might be the D (5 bases). The CDR3 covers 13 residues. The V gene's germline CDR1 is MNHEY and CDR2 SVGAGI. Deletions cut 5 bases from V and 1 base from J, with 8 bases between. The CDR3 loop is CASSTGIQETQYF. The DNA of the CDR3 is TGTGCCAGCAGTACGGGAATCCAAGAGACCCAGTACTTC.

The gene calls are TRBV5-4 and TRBJ1-2; D gene uncertain. Germline CDR1 SGHNT, CDR2 YYREEE (reference sequence). The CDR3 covers 13 residues. Trimming stripped 0 bases from V and 6 bases from J, with 9 bases between. The CDR3 spells CASSLAGVNGYTF. DNA for the CDR3: TGTGCCAGCAGCTTGGCCGGGGTAAATGGCTACACCTTC.

This clone has only one observation. The chain uses TRBV5-1 and TRBJ1-1; D gene ambiguous. CDR1 SGHRS and CDR2 YFSETQ come from the germline V gene. This CDR3 is built from 12 residues. V was shortened by 0 bases and J by 3 bases, with 3 bases between the two germline ends. This CDR3 reads CASSLADTEAFF. The CDR3 DNA reads TGCGCCAGCAGCTTGGCGGACACTGAAGCTTTCTTT.

This clone has only a few counts. This sequence joins TRBV5-1 and TRBJ1-1; no clear D gene. V dropped 3 bases and J dropped 0 bases, with 12 bases sitting between them. The CDR3 runs 15 residues. The germline V gene has CDR1 SGHRS and CDR2 YFSETQ. CDR3 sequence reads: CASSWGDSLNTEAFF. The CDR3 coding sequence is TGCGCCAGCAGCTGGGGAGACTCTCTGAACACTGAAGCTTTCTTT.

The V call is TRBV2, the J call TRBJ2-3; 7 nucleotides line up with TRBD2. This CDR3 contains 15 residues. Germline V gene lookup returns CDR1 SNHLY and CDR2 FYNNEI. V dropped 3 bases and J dropped 2; count of bases not matched to a gene: 5. DNA for the CDR3: TGTGCCAGCAGTGACGGGCGGGAGCTCACAGATACGCAGTATTTT. The encoded protein is CASSDGRELTDTQYF.

V and J are TRBV2 and TRBJ1-2, with D possibly TRBD1 on 5 matching bases. This CDR3 region has 15 residues. Trimming stripped 4 bases from V and 4 bases from J, with 16 bases between. Germline CDR1 is SNHLY and CDR2 is FYNNEI. CDR3 DNA: TGTGCCAGCAGTGGGTCGGCGGGACTCTTCTATGGCTACACCTTC. Translating it yields CASSGSAGLFYGYTF.

CDR3 protein: CASRGQGTSPLHF. The CDR3 DNA sequence: TGTGCCAGCAGAGGACAGGGGACTTCACCCCTCCACTTT. This chain links TRBV28 with TRBJ1-6; TRBD1 matches at 9 bases. In germline, CDR1 is MDHEN, CDR2 SYDVKM. The CDR3 runs to 13 residues. Germline trimming cut 6 bases from V and 9 bases from J; bases unmatched to any gene: 3.

The chain employs TRBV2 and TRBJ1-5; D gene uncertain. V lost 2 bases to trimming and J lost 5 bases, with 10 bases between them. CDR3 length equals 14 residues. Germline V lookup: CDR1 SNHLY, CDR2 FYNNEI. The CDR3 DNA reads as TGTGCCAGCAGTGAACCCGACACTTATCAGCCCCAGCATTTT. This codes for CASSEPDTYQPQHF.

CDR3 bases: TGTGCCAGTACCTCCCGCGGCGGAAACAATGAGCAGTTCTTC. It translates to CASTSRGGNNEQFF. The gene calls are TRBV19 and TRBJ2-1; no firm D call. CDR1 and CDR2 (germline): LNHDA, SQIVND (reference sequence). V lost 7 bases and J 5 bases, leaving 15 bases between the germline ends. The CDR3 length is 14 residues.

CDR3 in amino acids: CASSLRTSGTGTFRRSYNEQFF. In DNA form, the CDR3 reads TGTGCCAGCAGTTTAAGGACTTCCGGGACAGGGACTTTTCGGAGATCCTACAATGAGCAGTTCTTC. The chain is built from TRBV27 and TRBJ2-1; TRBD1 agrees at 9 bases. The CDR3 extends over 22 amino acids. Germline CDR1 MNHEY, CDR2 SMNVEV (reference sequence). Trimming removed 2 bases from V and 1 base from J; junction bases left unmatched: 21.

V gene TRBV18 combines with J gene TRBJ1-1; possible D gene TRBD1, 5 bases. The V gene's germline CDR1 is KGHSH and CDR2 LQKENI. V lost 8 bases and J 5 bases, leaving 18 bases between the germline ends. This CDR3 is built from 14 residues. The chain's CDR3 is CASTPGGFWTEAFF. In DNA, the CDR3 is TGTGCCAGCACTCCGGGGGGGTTTTGGACTGAAGCTTTCTTT.

This clone was found once. CDR3 DNA: TGTGCCAGCAGTACCGCCCCCAGGGACAATCAGCCCCAGCATTTT. As protein: CASSTAPRDNQPQHF. V and J are TRBV6-6 and TRBJ1-5, with D maybe TRBD1 (5 bases). The CDR3 is made up of 15 amino acids. The V end lost 5 bases, the J end lost 3 bases, and 14 bases lay between the germline ends. The germline V gene has CDR1 MNHNY and CDR2 SVGAGI (reference sequence).

The chain links TRBV5-6 to TRBJ2-3; possible D gene TRBD1, 6 bases. CDR1 is SGHDT and CDR2 is YYEEEE in the germline V gene. The CDR3 runs 16 residues. V was pared by 3 bases and J by 5 bases, with 19 bases between. In nucleotides, the CDR3 is TGTGCCAGCAGCTCCTCACGACAGGTATTAGAAGATACGCAGTATTTT. Its protein product is CASSSSRQVLEDTQYF.

The chain combines TRBV27 with TRBJ1-1, with D tentatively TRBD1 (6 bases). The CDR3 is made up of 17 amino acids. Germline values: CDR1 MNHEY, CDR2 SMNVEV (reference sequence). Trimming left V 6 bases short and J 3 bases short, with 23 bases between. The CDR3 here is CASSLTWGQNKDTEAFF. CDR3 bases: TGTGCCAGCAGCCTTACGTGGGGGCAGAATAAGGACACTGAAGCTTTCTTT.

The V and J genes are TRBV5-5 and TRBJ1-5, with 7 bases aligning to TRBD1. Looked up from germline, CDR1 is SGHKS and CDR2 is YYEKEE (reference sequence). The V segment lost 2 bases and the J segment 0 bases; nucleotides outside the gene matches: 8. The CDR3 length is 17 residues. In DNA, the CDR3 is TGTGCCAGCAGCTTCGGGACAGCCGTAACTAGCAATCAGCCCCAGCATTTT. Encoded protein: CASSFGTAVTSNQPQHF.

The chain combines TRBV28 with TRBJ1-3; TRBD1 matches at 10 bases. The CDR3 is 14 amino acids. Germline V gene data show CDR1 as MDHEN and CDR2 as SYDVKM. J lost 2 bases, V lost 7 bases, and 2 bases had no gene match. CDR3 region: CASIGTGAGNTIYF. CDR3 coding DNA: TGTGCCAGCATTGGGACAGGGGCTGGAAACACCATATATTTT.

This chain uses TRBV6-6 with TRBJ2-2; 7 bases agree with TRBD2. Germline V gene lookup returns CDR1 MNHNY and CDR2 SVGAGI (reference sequence). This CDR3 spans 15 amino acids. With V trimmed by 4 bases and J by 5 bases, 7 bases remained unmatched. CDR3 in amino acids: CASSLGGGETGELFF. CDR3 sequence (DNA): TGTGCCAGCAGTTTGGGTGGGGGGGAAACCGGGGAGCTGTTTTTT.

This rearrangement joins TRBV2 to TRBJ2-7, with 12 bases identical to TRBD1. V trimming: 5 bases; J trimming: 2 bases; junction bases outside the gene matches: 4. Germline V lookup: CDR1 SNHLY, CDR2 FYNNEI. This CDR3 contains 15 residues. CDR3 protein: CASSTGQGATYEQYV. The CDR3 region has the DNA TGTGCCAGCAGTACGGGACAGGGGGCCACCTACGAGCAGTACGTC.

The chain links TRBV19 to TRBJ2-2, with TRBD1 identical over 9 bases. The CDR3 loop spans 20 amino acids. Trimming at V came to 0 bases and at J to 3 bases, leaving 14 bases not matched to a gene. In germline, CDR1 is LNHDA, CDR2 SQIVND (reference sequence). The chain's CDR3 is CASSIDLRDRVPGDTGELFF. For the CDR3, the DNA is TGTGCCAGTAGTATAGATCTTAGGGACAGGGTGCCTGGGGACACCGGGGAGCTGTTTTTT.

This sequence joins TRBV7-6 and TRBJ1-3; no reliable D call. In germline, CDR1 is SGHVS, CDR2 FNYEAQ. The CDR3 has 16 amino acids. The V end lost 2 bases, the J end lost 0 bases, and 11 bases lay between the germline ends. The DNA for the CDR3 is TGTGCCAGCAGCTTAATTGACAACGTCTCTGGAAACACCATATATTTT. It codes for CASSLIDNVSGNTIYF.

The rearrangement uses TRBV27 and TRBJ1-6; 9 nucleotides agree with TRBD1. Trimming cost V 3 bases and J 6 bases; bases outside gene matches: 3. The CDR3 loop spans 15 amino acids. Germline V CDR1 and CDR2: MNHEY, SMNVEV (reference sequence). CDR3 sequence reads: CASSLVTGGNSPLHF. DNA of the CDR3: TGTGCCAGCAGTTTGGTGACAGGGGGTAATTCACCCCTCCACTTT.

The chain employs TRBV4-1 and TRBJ1-2; D call uncertain. CDR1 MGHRA and CDR2 YSYEKL come from the germline V gene. Trimming left V 0 bases short and J 1 base short, with 18 bases between. This CDR3 region has 18 residues. The CDR3 here is CASSQDRNGREINYGYTF. CDR3 sequence (DNA): TGCGCCAGCAGCCAAGATCGGAACGGCCGGGAGATTAACTATGGCTACACCTTC.

This clone came up once. This chain links TRBV11-2 with TRBJ2-3, with D perhaps matching TRBD1 (6 bases). The V gene lost 5 bases and the J gene lost 6 bases, with 18 bases spanning the gap. CDR3 size: 15 residues. Germline values: CDR1 SGHAT, CDR2 FQNNGV. The CDR3 region has the DNA TGTGCCAGCAGCATAAGACAGGTCTCCGGGGATACGCAGTATTTT. It encodes CASSIRQVSGDTQYF.

The rearrangement uses TRBV5-1 and TRBJ2-1; D is possibly TRBD1 (7 bases). Germline-derived CDR1 and CDR2 are SGHRS and YFSETQ. Deletions cut 3 bases from V and 3 bases from J, with 22 bases between. CDR3 length: 18 amino acids. As DNA, the CDR3 is TGCGCCAGCAGCTACTCCCTGGCGGGCAGGGGGGACTACAATGAGCAGTTCTTC. This gives the protein CASSYSLAGRGDYNEQFF. Combining the CDR3 with reference TRBV5-1 and TRBJ2-1 gives the whole variable domain KAGVTQTPRYLIKTRGQQVTLSCSPISGHRSVSWYQQTPGQGLQFLFEYFSETQRNKGNFPGRFSGRQFSNSRSEMNVSTLELGDSALYLCASSYSLAGRGDYNEQFFGPGTRLTVL.

The V gene is TRBV6-6, the J gene TRBJ2-7, with TRBD1 identical over 7 bases. V was pared by 6 bases and J by 2 bases, with 7 bases of the junction left unmatched. Germline V gene lookup returns CDR1 MNHNY and CDR2 SVGAGI (reference sequence). The CDR3 is made up of 14 amino acids. CDR3 sequence reads: CASRLRGLPYEQYV. The CDR3 DNA reads as TGTGCCAGCAGGCTCAGGGGGTTACCCTACGAGCAGTACGTC.

The chain combines TRBV7-3 with TRBJ1-1; possible D gene TRBD1, 6 bases. The CDR3 is made up of 14 amino acids. With 2 bases removed from V and 1 base from J, the gap between germline ends came to 8 bases. Germline CDR1 reads SGHTA; CDR2 reads FQGTGA. DNA of the CDR3: TGTGCCAGCAGCTTACAGGGGCCGAACACTGAAGCTTTCTTT. Protein sequence: CASSLQGPNTEAFF.

The rearrangement joins TRBV27 to TRBJ2-1; D is perhaps TRBD1 (6 bases). V lost 5 bases and J lost 1, with 15 bases in between. The germline CDR1 and CDR2 sequences are MNHEY and SMNVEV (reference sequence). This CDR3 contains 16 residues. The CDR3 here is CASSHQGYGSYNEQFF. CDR3 coding DNA: TGTGCCAGCAGTCATCAGGGGTATGGGTCCTACAATGAGCAGTTCTTC.